This T cell receptor (beta chain) originates from a study of neurological immune-mediated disorders. Each CDR3 protein is one row after TCRdb ran MiXCR on the 5' RACE reads. The data show more than 40,000 distinct CDR3 sequences, 3% seen once. This clonotype was picked up a small number of times. This CDR3 comprises 17 residues. V gave up 2 bases and J gave up 9 bases, with 23 bases separating them. Germline CDR1 and CDR2: MNHEY and SMNVEV (reference sequence). Sequencing used PBMCs. The chain uses TRBV27 and TRBJ2-1; D not resolved. The clonotype comes from a woman in her forties or fifties with multiple sclerosis. The chain's CDR3 is CASSLRWLGDGMGEQFF. The CDR3 region has the DNA TGTGCCAGCAGTTTAAGATGGCTAGGAGATGGGATGGGTGAGCAGTTCTTC.